Only one count was recorded for the clone carrying this T cell receptor (beta chain). The data were taken from a study of OX40 agonist ivuxolimab in advanced cancers. CDR1 and CDR2 (germline): MNHEY, SVGAGI. V lost 0 bases and J lost 7, with 9 bases in between. This CDR3 has 13 amino acids. Method: immunoSEQ multiplex PCR; TCRdb's copy keeps in-frame clones and lacks some. The table includes under 150,000 clones, about 93% detected once. The sequencing here drew on CD4+ or CD8+ T cells sorted from blood, taken in a trial of the OX40 agonist ivuxolimab. The receptor was derived from an adult with an advanced solid tumor such as melanoma, head and neck, liver or kidney cancer. This chain joins TRBV6-5 and TRBJ1-2; D is uncertain. The CDR3 nucleotides read TGTGCCAGCAGTTACTCGGCCGAGACTGGCTACACCTTC. It translates to CASSYSAETGYTF.